These T cell receptor beta chains were read from a single sample in a study of blood T cell repertoires in COVID-19. This table comes from immunoSEQ multiplex PCR, and its TCRdb copy is limited to in-frame clones, with some not included. The table shows roughly 250,000 clones, with roughly 86% occurring only once. The sample was peripheral blood. Receptors originate from a man aged 50 or older with acute or convalescent COVID-19. CDR3s include the opening cysteine and the closing phenylalanine or tryptophan. Fields, in order: J gene, clone size, D gene, V gene, CDR3 protein, CDR3 DNA. D genes are given only for firm matches. Clone size is stated in some rows and not others, as once, few, many or a class when expanded.

TRBJ2-2 | . | TRBD1 | TRBV7-3 | CASSSTGQGGEELFF | TGTGCCAGCAGCTCCACCGGACAGGGCGGGGAGGAGCTGTTTTTT
TRBJ1-4 | once | . | TRBV7-9 | CASSSSGSSAEKLFF | TGTGCCAGCAGCTCATCCGGGTCCTCGGCGGAAAAACTGTTTTTT
TRBJ2-3 | . | . | TRBV5-8 | CASSLAGGDTQYF | TGTGCCAGCAGCTTGGCCGGCGGAGATACGCAGTATTTT
TRBJ1-2 | . | . | TRBV9 | CASSVGGDYGYTF | TGTGCCAGCAGCGTAGGGGGAGACTATGGCTACACCTTC
TRBJ2-7 | . | TRBD2 | TRBV25-1 | CASSSAGGSYEQYF | TGTGCCAGCAGTTCCGCGGGAGGGTCCTACGAGCAGTACTTC
TRBJ2-4 | . | TRBD1 | TRBV11-3 | CASSLDRGQGLAKNIQYF | TGTGCCAGCAGCTTAGACCGGGGACAGGGGCTAGCCAAAAACATTCAGTACTTC
TRBJ1-2 | . | TRBD1 | TRBV12-3/TRBV12-4 | CASSYGTGEGYTF | TGTGCCAGCAGTTACGGGACAGGGGAAGGCTACACCTTC
TRBJ1-1 | . | . | TRBV19 | CASSGPGAAEAFF | TGTGCCAGTAGTGGCCCTGGGGCAGCTGAAGCTTTCTTT
TRBJ2-2 | . | TRBD2 | TRBV9 | CASSISGDPGELFF | TGTGCCAGCAGCATCAGCGGGGATCCCGGGGAGCTGTTTTTT
TRBJ1-5 | . | TRBD1 | TRBV28 | CASSPPPGQGEQPQHF | TGTGCCAGCAGTCCTCCCCCGGGACAGGGGGAACAGCCCCAGCATTTT
TRBJ2-1 | . | . | TRBV6-5 | CASSSNRDSFSNEQFF | TGTGCCAGCAGTTCGAACCGGGACTCATTTTCCAATGAGCAGTTCTTC
TRBJ1-2 | once | . | TRBV19 | CAAGTLTRDGYTF | TGTGCCGCAGGGACTTTAACCCGGGATGGCTACACCTTC
TRBJ1-2 | . | . | TRBV24-1 | CATSSGRSIPFYGYTF | TGTGCCACCAGCTCGGGGAGGAGTATTCCATTCTATGGCTACACCTTC
TRBJ2-2 | . | TRBD2 | TRBV7-3 | CASSLGTSGANTGELFF | TGTGCCAGCAGCTTAGGGACTAGCGGGGCAAACACCGGGGAGCTGTTTTTT
TRBJ1-6 | . | . | TRBV19 | CASSEGDVHNSPLHF | TGTGCCAGTAGTGAGGGGGACGTCCATAATTCACCCCTCCACTTT
TRBJ1-6 | . | TRBD1 | TRBV11-3 | CASSLAGQGPWSPLHF | TGTGCCAGCAGCTTAGCGGGACAGGGGCCATGGTCACCCCTCCACTTT
TRBJ1-1 | . | TRBD1 | TRBV5-1 | CASSRNRGIGEAFF | TGCGCCAGCAGCAGGAACAGGGGTATAGGTGAAGCTTTCTTT
TRBJ2-7 | . | TRBD1 | TRBV10-3 | CATAGTGDEQYF | TGTGCCACTGCCGGGACAGGGGACGAGCAGTACTTC
TRBJ2-7 | few | TRBD2 | TRBV2 | CASMGLAGSRTYEQYF | TGTGCCAGCATGGGACTAGCGGGATCGCGAACCTACGAGCAGTACTTC
TRBJ1-4 | . | TRBD1 | TRBV6-5 | CATHKGQGLIGKLFF | TGTGCCACACATAAAGGACAGGGGCTGATAGGAAAACTGTTTTTT
TRBJ1-1 | . | . | TRBV29-1 | CSVRTHTEAFF | TGCAGCGTACGGACACACACTGAAGCTTTCTTT
TRBJ2-7 | . | TRBD1 | TRBV11-1 | CASSFDRGTPREQYF | TGTGCCAGCAGTTTTGACAGGGGAACTCCTAGGGAGCAGTACTTC
TRBJ2-1 | . | . | TRBV11-2 | CASSLAAEQFF | TGTGCCAGTAGCTTGGCGGCTGAGCAGTTCTTC
TRBJ2-1 | . | TRBD1 | TRBV28 | CASSSWGQGNEQFF | TGTGCCAGCAGTTCATGGGGACAGGGGAATGAGCAGTTCTTC
TRBJ2-5 | . | . | TRBV7-9 | CASSLLSGKETQYF | TGTGCCAGCAGCTTACTATCCGGGAAAGAGACCCAGTACTTC
TRBJ2-3 | . | . | TRBV11-2 | CASSLGSGYTDTQYF | TGTGCCAGCAGCTTAGGGTCCGGGTACACAGATACGCAGTATTTT
TRBJ1-1 | . | TRBD1 | TRBV4-1 | CASSQIGQARYF | TGCGCCAGCAGCCAGATAGGACAGGCTCGCTATTTT
TRBJ2-7 | . | . | TRBV6-5 | CASSDRAQAAYEQYF | TGTGCCAGCAGCGACCGGGCACAGGCCGCCTACGAGCAGTACTTC
TRBJ1-1 | . | . | TRBV3-1/TRBV3-2 | CASRHGRLNTEAFF | TGTGCCAGCAGGCACGGTCGGTTGAACACTGAAGCTTTCTTT
TRBJ1-2 | . | . | TRBV5-6 | CASSLVIGGRYGYTF | TGTGCCAGCAGCTTGGTAATTGGGGGCCGCTATGGCTACACCTTC
TRBJ2-2 | . | . | TRBV7-7 | CASSSLTGELFF | TGTGCTAGCAGCTCCCTCACCGGGGAGCTGTTTTTT
TRBJ2-7 | . | . | TRBV29-1 | CSVDHRGESYEQYF | TGCAGCGTTGATCATCGAGGAGAGTCCTACGAGCAGTACTTC
TRBJ2-4 | . | . | TRBV5-1 | CASSSGNLAKNIQYF | TGCGCCAGCAGTTCAGGGAACCTAGCCAAAAACATTCAGTACTTC
TRBJ2-2 | . | TRBD1 | TRBV27 | CASSLQGVNTGELFF | TGTGCCAGCAGTCTGCAGGGGGTTAATACCGGGGAGCTGTTTTTT
TRBJ2-7 | . | TRBD2 | TRBV5-1 | CASSRDYSYEQYF | TGCGCCAGCAGCCGGGACTACTCCTACGAGCAGTACTTC
TRBJ2-7 | . | TRBD2 | TRBV19 | CASSIKWEGEQYF | TGTGCCAGTAGTATAAAGTGGGAGGGTGAGCAGTACTTC
TRBJ1-2 | . | TRBD1 | TRBV6-5 | CASSWRQGATGYTF | TGTGCCAGCAGTTGGCGCCAGGGGGCTACTGGCTACACCTTC
TRBJ1-5 | . | . | TRBV6-2/TRBV6-3 | CASSLGGSQPQHF | TGTGCCAGCAGCCTCGGAGGTTCCCAGCCCCAGCATTTT
TRBJ2-5 | . | . | TRBV5-6 | CASSLPWRPNGETQYF | TGTGCCAGCAGCTTGCCTTGGCGGCCAAACGGGGAGACCCAGTACTTC
TRBJ1-6 | . | . | TRBV30 | CAWSVQGPSPLHF | TGTGCCTGGAGTGTTCAGGGCCCGTCCCCCCTCCACTTT